The next 27 T cell receptor beta chains were all read from a single sample in a study of T-cell reconstitution after alpha-beta-depleted transplantation in children. Study-wide points: By one year post-transplant, T-cell counts and diversity largely arose from T cells that were newly produced.

Unique molecular identifiers featured in how the TCRbeta library was prepared. TCRdb redid the calling of the PCR reads with MiXCR, one entry per CDR3 protein. Of 250,000 to 300,000 distinct CDR3 sequences in the sample, over 7.5% were seen once. Antigens of these TCRs are unknown. The input for sequencing was peripheral blood, taken 360 days after TCRalphabeta/CD19-depleted stem cell transplant. Receptors were obtained from a female patient aged 2-10 years who had a stem cell transplant for Fanconi anemia, so the T cells may come from the graft donor.

This clonotype was detected ten times or more. This rearrangement joins TRBV20-1 to TRBJ2-5; 8 bases match TRBD1. Germline V lookup: CDR1 DFQATT, CDR2 SNEGSKA (reference sequence). CDR3 size: 15 residues. Trimming took 0 bases from V and 2 from J; bases not matched to a gene: 5. CDR3 in amino acids: CSARDVRTGQETQYF. The CDR3 DNA is TGCAGTGCTAGAGATGTAAGGACAGGGCAAGAGACCCAGTACTTC.

This clonotype was detected only a few times. The chain employs TRBV11-2 and TRBJ1-1; D is unresolved. CDR3 size: 13 residues. Germline V CDR1 and CDR2: SGHAT, FQNNGV. Deletions cut 4 bases from V and 2 bases from J, with 8 bases between. In DNA form, the CDR3 reads TGTGCCAGCAGCTCGACGCCCAACACTGAAGCTTTCTTT. Protein product: CASSSTPNTEAFF.

This clonotype has more than one count but fewer than ten. The V and J genes are TRBV4-1 and TRBJ2-1; 7 nucleotides line up with TRBD1. There are 11 residues in the CDR3. The germline gives CDR1 MGHRA, CDR2 YSYEKL. With 2 bases clipped from V and 12 bases from J, the junction kept 1 base outside the gene matches. The CDR3 spells CASSQPGGQFF. The CDR3 bases are TGCGCCAGCAGCCAACCAGGGGGGCAGTTCTTC.

This clonotype was seen ten or more times. The V gene is TRBV12-3 or TRBV12-4, the J gene TRBJ2-6, with unresolved D. This CDR3 spans 14 amino acids. The V and J ends lost 7 bases and 4 bases respectively, with 11 bases between them. The CDR3 loop reads CASITSLGANVLTF. The CDR3 region has the DNA TGTGCCAGCATAACAAGCTTGGGGGCCAACGTCCTGACTTTC.

This clonotype was detected ten times or more. V gene TRBV5-6 combines with J gene TRBJ1-2, with D possibly being TRBD1 (5 bases). The CDR3 consists of 15 residues. Per the germline V gene, CDR1 is SGHDT and CDR2 is YYEEEE. Deletions cut 4 bases from V and 4 bases from J, with 17 bases between. The CDR3 spells CASSPTGGRIYGYTF. The CDR3 nucleotides are TGTGCCAGCAGCCCTACGGGGGGTCGGATCTATGGCTACACCTTC. Combining the CDR3 with reference TRBV5-6 and TRBJ1-2 gives the whole variable domain DAGVTQSPTHLIKTRGQQVTLRCSPKSGHDTVSWYQQALGQGPQFIFQYYEEEERQRGNFPDRFSGHQFPNYSSELNVNALLLGDSALYLCASSPTGGRIYGYTFGSGTRLTVV.

This clonotype was counted at least ten times. This chain joins TRBV5-1 and TRBJ2-5, with D possibly being TRBD2 (5 bases). The germline V and J ends were trimmed by 4 bases and 0 bases, with 7 bases remaining between them. Germline V gives CDR1 SGHRS, CDR2 YFSETQ. This CDR3 has 13 residues. Here the CDR3 reads CASSLGNQETQYF. CDR3 nucleotide sequence: TGCGCCAGCAGCCTCGGGAACCAAGAGACCCAGTACTTC. The entire variable domain, with the rest obtained from reference TRBV5-1 and TRBJ2-5, is as follows: KAGVTQTPRYLIKTRGQQVTLSCSPISGHRSVSWYQQTPGQGLQFLFEYFSETQRNKGNFPGRFSGRQFSNSRSEMNVSTLELGDSALYLCASSLGNQETQYFGPGTRLLVL.

This clonotype was counted at least ten times. The rearrangement joins TRBV6-5 to TRBJ2-2, with 9 positions matching TRBD1. CDR1 MNHEY and CDR2 SVGAGI come from the germline V gene. The CDR3 is made up of 14 amino acids. With V trimmed by 4 bases and J by 6 bases, 3 bases remained unmatched. The CDR3 protein is CASSSGTGSGELFF. CDR3 coding DNA: TGTGCCAGCAGTTCCGGGACAGGGTCCGGGGAGCTGTTTTTT.

This clonotype was counted at least ten times. The chain is built from TRBV5-1 and TRBJ2-1, with D tentatively TRBD1 (6 bases). CDR1 SGHRS and CDR2 YFSETQ come from the germline V gene. The V gene lost 5 bases and the J gene lost 2 bases, with 14 bases spanning the gap. CDR3 length: 15 residues. CDR3 amino acids: CASRDGTLTYNEQFF. As DNA, the CDR3 is TGCGCCAGCAGAGACGGGACACTGACCTACAATGAGCAGTTCTTC.

The J gene is TRBJ2-2, the V gene TRBV6-1; 8 bases are shared with TRBD1. The CDR3 consists of 14 residues. Per the germline V gene, CDR1 is MNHNS and CDR2 is SASEGT. Unmatched junction bases numbered 4, after V lost 6 bases and J lost 4 bases. The CDR3 spells CASSRGTGTGELFF. The CDR3 nucleotides are TGTGCCAGCAGCCGAGGGACAGGCACCGGGGAGCTGTTTTTT.

This clonotype was recorded a few times. This chain uses TRBV6-5 with TRBJ1-2; 8 bases agree with TRBD1. This CDR3 is built from 15 residues. Per germline, CDR1 MNHEY and CDR2 SVGAGI. Trimming took 0 bases from V and 4 from J; bases not matched to a gene: 4. CDR3 region: CASSYSAGGAYGYTF. The CDR3 region has the DNA TGTGCCAGCAGTTACTCGGCAGGGGGCGCCTATGGCTACACCTTC.

This clonotype occurred many times. The rearrangement uses TRBV7-2 and TRBJ1-5; a weak D match, TRBD1 (5 bases). V lost 3 bases, J lost 7 bases, and 19 bases lay in between. From germline, CDR1 is SGHTA and CDR2 FQGNSA. This CDR3 has 16 residues. CDR3 sequence: CASSLGTLVSEQPQHF. The CDR3, as DNA: TGTGCCAGCAGCTTGGGGACCTTAGTATCTGAACAGCCCCAGCATTTT.

Only one count was recorded for this clonotype. Relative to the germline gene, one junction end is altered; a read error may explain this. The V and J genes are TRBV7-3 and TRBJ2-1; TRBD2 is a possible D gene (6 bases). Germline V gene sequence: CDR1 SGHTA, CDR2 FQGTGA. The CDR3 is 13 residues long. CDR3 nucleotide sequence: TGTGCCAGCAGCTTAATTCGGGGGAATGAGCGGTTCTTC. Amino acids: CASSLIRGNERFF.

This clonotype was picked up many times. The V call is TRBV27, the J call TRBJ2-7; no clear D gene. V lost 2 bases to trimming and J lost 6 bases, with 8 bases between them. CDR3 size: 12 residues. CDR1 is MNHEY, CDR2 SMNVEV, per germline (reference sequence). The CDR3 sequence: CASSLGIGEQYF. CDR3 sequence (DNA): TGTGCCAGCAGTTTAGGGATCGGCGAGCAGTACTTC.

In this sample, this clonotype turned up many times. The chain joins TRBV9 to TRBJ2-7, with 9 bases matching TRBD1. Germline assignment: CDR1 SGDLS and CDR2 YYNGEE. CDR3 size: 16 residues. V lost 4 bases to trimming and J lost 2 bases; unmatched junction nucleotides: 10. CDR3 bases: TGTGCCAGCAGCCCTCGATTGGACAGGGGAACCTACGAGCAGTACTTC. Translating it yields CASSPRLDRGTYEQYF. The variable domain in full, completed from reference TRBV9 and TRBJ2-7, reads DSGVTQTPKHLITATGQRVTLRCSPRSGDLSVYWYQQSLDQGLQFLIQYYNGEERAKGNILERFSAQQFPDLHSELNLSSLELGDSALYFCASSPRLDRGTYEQYFGPGTRLTVT.

This clonotype showed up just a few times. The chain carries TRBV6-1 and TRBJ1-3, with a weak D call TRBD1 (5 bases). The V gene lost 10 bases and the J gene lost 0 bases, with 10 bases spanning the gap. The CDR3 is made up of 13 amino acids. Per germline, CDR1 MNHNS and CDR2 SASEGT. CDR3 protein: CATRDGSGNTIYF. For the CDR3, the DNA is TGTGCCACCCGGGACGGCTCTGGAAACACCATATATTTT.

This chain connects TRBV4-3 to TRBJ1-3, with no clear D. The germline V gene has CDR1 LGHNA and CDR2 YSLEER. The CDR3 loop spans 17 amino acids. V shed 5 bases and J shed 0 bases, with 17 bases lying between them. CDR3 in amino acids: CASSFKAGDLSGNTIYF. The CDR3 nucleotides read TGCGCCAGCAGCTTTAAGGCAGGCGATCTCTCTGGAAACACCATATATTTT.

Ten or more counts support this clonotype. The chain links TRBV20-1 to TRBJ1-1, with D tentatively TRBD1 (6 bases). CDR3 length equals 11 residues. The V and J ends lost 2 bases and 8 bases respectively, with 9 bases between them. Looked up from germline, CDR1 is DFQATT and CDR2 is SNEGSKA (reference sequence). The CDR3 nucleotides read TGCAGTGCTAGATCCACAGGGGAAGCTTTCTTT. Translated, it gives CSARSTGEAFF.

This clonotype was found many times. This rearrangement joins TRBV28 to TRBJ2-1; 7 nucleotides match TRBD1. Germline CDR1 MDHEN, CDR2 SYDVKM. J was trimmed by 9 bases and V by 5 bases; bases with no gene match: 10. The CDR3 runs 14 residues. CDR3 bases: TGTGCCAGCAGTCCACTGATTAGACAGGGTGAGCAGTTCTTC. It codes for CASSPLIRQGEQFF.

This clonotype appeared many times. The chain has TRBV24-1 and TRBJ2-3, with D perhaps TRBD1 (5 bases). V lost 5 bases, J lost 0 bases, and 11 bases lay in between. The CDR3 loop spans 15 amino acids. Per germline, CDR1 KGHDR and CDR2 SFDVKD. CDR3 nucleotide sequence: TGTGCCACCAGTGGTGGCAGGGATAGCACAGATACGCAGTATTTT. Translation gives CATSGGRDSTDTQYF.

The DNA for the CDR3 is TGTGCCAGCAGCCAAGAGCCCCCCTTTGCGTCTCGCTACGAGCAGTACTTC. Residues: CASSQEPPFASRYEQYF. The rearrangement uses TRBV14 and TRBJ2-7; no definite D call. With 0 bases removed from V and 3 bases from J, the gap between germline ends came to 18 bases. CDR1 is SGHDN and CDR2 is FVKESK in the germline V gene. The CDR3 is made up of 17 amino acids.

This clonotype was counted many times. The V call is TRBV4-2, the J call TRBJ2-2, with TRBD2 matching over 12 bases. V shed 4 bases and J 2 bases; nucleotides not matched to a gene: 5. CDR1 LGHNA and CDR2 YNFKEQ come from the germline V gene. This CDR3 has 17 amino acids. In nucleotides, the CDR3 is TGTGCCAGCAGCCCACGACTAGCGGGAGATAACACCGGGGAGCTGTTTTTT. Protein: CASSPRLAGDNTGELFF.

This clonotype appeared many times. The rearrangement uses TRBV5-1 and TRBJ2-1, with a weak D call TRBD2 (6 bases). In germline, CDR1 is SGHRS, CDR2 YFSETQ. Trimming removed 4 bases from V and 7 bases from J, with 21 bases in between. The CDR3 is made up of 16 amino acids. CDR3 sequence reads: CASSMVPGVDGNEQFF. The CDR3 DNA follows: TGCGCCAGCAGCATGGTCCCGGGGGTGGATGGAAATGAGCAGTTCTTC.

At least ten counts were recorded for this clonotype. V gene TRBV29-1 combines with J gene TRBJ2-7; D possibly corresponds to TRBD1 (6 bases). Trimming pared 5 bases from V and 6 bases from J, leaving 26 bases between. This CDR3 is 16 amino acids long. Germline assignment: CDR1 SQVTM and CDR2 ANQGSEA. CDR3 region: CSVKGFPGAGDPEQYF. CDR3 DNA sequence: TGCAGCGTTAAGGGATTCCCAGGGGCCGGCGACCCCGAGCAGTACTTC.

This clonotype turned up a few times. This chain connects TRBV7-8 to TRBJ2-5, with 9 bases matching TRBD2. The germline CDR1 and CDR2 sequences are SGHVS and FQNEAQ. The CDR3 runs 14 residues. The trim removed 2 bases at V and 5 bases at J, leaving 3 bases unmatched. CDR3 sequence: CASSLNGLAETQYF. CDR3 nucleotide sequence: TGTGCCAGCAGCTTAAACGGACTAGCGGAGACCCAGTACTTC.

This clonotype was seen a few times. CDR3 amino acids: CASSSLHGTDTEAFF. In DNA form, the CDR3 reads TGTGCCAGCAGCTCGCTGCACGGGACTGACACTGAAGCTTTCTTT. The gene calls are TRBV7-6 and TRBJ1-1, with D tentatively TRBD1 (5 bases). CDR1 SGHVS and CDR2 FNYEAQ come from the germline V gene. The CDR3 covers 15 residues. The ends were cut back, 4 bases at V and 3 bases at J, with 15 bases in the middle.

In its sample, this clonotype was seen many times. The chain couples TRBV28 to TRBJ1-2; D is possibly TRBD1 (5 bases). With 2 bases removed from V and 8 bases from J, the gap between germline ends came to 15 bases. Germline V gene lookup returns CDR1 MDHEN and CDR2 SYDVKM. The CDR3 length is 14 residues. The chain's CDR3 is CASSLGGGFDGYTF. The CDR3 DNA is TGTGCCAGCAGTTTAGGTGGGGGTTTTGACGGCTACACCTTC.

This clonotype came up many times. The chain has TRBV5-1 and TRBJ2-5; TRBD2 is a possible D gene (6 bases). The CDR3 is made up of 13 amino acids. Deletions cut 4 bases from V and 4 bases from J, with 11 bases between. Germline CDR1 and CDR2: SGHRS and YFSETQ. The CDR3 DNA reads as TGCGCCAGCAGCCCGGACTACCCAGAGACCCAGTACTTC. Translating gives CASSPDYPETQYF.